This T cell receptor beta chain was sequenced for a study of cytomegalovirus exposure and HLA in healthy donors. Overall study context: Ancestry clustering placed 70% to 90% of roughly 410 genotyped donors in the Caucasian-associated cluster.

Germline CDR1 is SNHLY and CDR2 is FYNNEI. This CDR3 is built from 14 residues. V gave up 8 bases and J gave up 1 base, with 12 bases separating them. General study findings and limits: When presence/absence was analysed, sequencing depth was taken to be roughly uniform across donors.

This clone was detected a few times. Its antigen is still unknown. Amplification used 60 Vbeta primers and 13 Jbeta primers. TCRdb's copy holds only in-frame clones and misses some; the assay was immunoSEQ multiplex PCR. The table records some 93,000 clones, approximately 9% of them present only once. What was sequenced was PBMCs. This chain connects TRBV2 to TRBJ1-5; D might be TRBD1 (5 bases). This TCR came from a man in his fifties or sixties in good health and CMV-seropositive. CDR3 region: CASGGGLSNQPQHF. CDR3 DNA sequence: TGTGCCAGCGGGGGAGGGCTCAGCAATCAGCCCCAGCATTTT. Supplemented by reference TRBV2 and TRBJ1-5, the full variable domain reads EPEVTQTPSHQVTQMGQEVILRCVPISNHLYFYWYRQILGQKVEFLVSFYNNEISEKSEIFDDQFSVERPDGSNFTLKIRSTKLEDSAMYFCASGGGLSNQPQHFGDGTRLSIL.